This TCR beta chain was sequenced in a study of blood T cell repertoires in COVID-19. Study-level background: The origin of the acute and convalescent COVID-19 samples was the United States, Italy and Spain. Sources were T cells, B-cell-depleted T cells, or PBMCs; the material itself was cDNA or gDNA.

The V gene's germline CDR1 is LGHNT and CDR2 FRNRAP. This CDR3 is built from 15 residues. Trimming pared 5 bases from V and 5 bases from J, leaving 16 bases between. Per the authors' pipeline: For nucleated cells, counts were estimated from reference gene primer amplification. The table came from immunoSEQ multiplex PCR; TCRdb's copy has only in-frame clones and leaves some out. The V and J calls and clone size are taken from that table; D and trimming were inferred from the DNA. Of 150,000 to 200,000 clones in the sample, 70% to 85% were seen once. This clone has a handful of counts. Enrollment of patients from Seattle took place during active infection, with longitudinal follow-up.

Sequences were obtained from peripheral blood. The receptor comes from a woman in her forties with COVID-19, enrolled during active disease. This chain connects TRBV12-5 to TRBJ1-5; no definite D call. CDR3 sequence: CASGRDGGMDQPQHF. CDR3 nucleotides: TGTGCTAGTGGTCGGGATGGTGGCATGGATCAGCCCCAGCATTTT.